This TCR beta chain emerged from a study of technical replicates of blood from several donors. The CDR3 is 16 residues long. The J segment lost 6 bases and the V segment lost 5 bases, leaving 14 bases of the junction unmatched. The germline V gene has CDR1 SGHVS and CDR2 FQNEAQ. Profiling relied on immunoSEQ multiplex PCR, and the TCRdb table lists in-frame clones only, not all of them. The table lists some 60,000 clones, 90% to 95% of them singletons, with about 3.6% in the top ten. This clone was seen repeatedly, ten times or more. This sequence joins TRBV7-8 and TRBJ2-7, with TRBD1 matching over 9 bases. Sequenced sample: PBMCs. The receptor's source is a human donor in good health. Some clones in this sample may be carry-over from other donors' samples. CDR3 sequence reads: CASSPFPGQGNIEQYF. DNA of the CDR3: TGTGCCAGCAGCCCGTTCCCGGGACAGGGAAACATCGAGCAGTACTTC.